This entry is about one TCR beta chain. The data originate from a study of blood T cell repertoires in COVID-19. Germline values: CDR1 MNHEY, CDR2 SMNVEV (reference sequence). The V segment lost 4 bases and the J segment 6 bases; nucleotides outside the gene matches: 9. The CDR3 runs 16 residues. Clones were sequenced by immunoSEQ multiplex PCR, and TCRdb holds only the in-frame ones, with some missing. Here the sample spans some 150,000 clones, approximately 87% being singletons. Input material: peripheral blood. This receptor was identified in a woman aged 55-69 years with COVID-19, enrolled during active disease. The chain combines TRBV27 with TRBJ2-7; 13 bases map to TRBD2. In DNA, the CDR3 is TGTGCCAGCAGTTCCGCCACTAGCGGGAGGGCGAGCGAGCAGTACTTC. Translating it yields CASSSATSGRASEQYF.